One and the same sample provided the 27 T cell receptor beta chains below, sequenced in a study of T cell changes during pregnancy in multiple sclerosis. The data were produced by immunoSEQ multiplex PCR, yet TCRdb's version contains in-frame clones alone and is incomplete. The table includes tens of thousands of clones, 88% detected once. Sequencing used CD8+ T cells from peripheral blood mononuclear cells, obtained after pregnancy. These receptors all stem from a female donor in good health, enrolled as a control in a pregnancy study.

The V gene is TRBV19, the J gene TRBJ2-1; TRBD2 matches at 9 bases. With 3 bases clipped from V and 3 bases from J, the junction kept 3 bases outside the gene matches. This CDR3 contains 15 residues. From germline, CDR1 is LNHDA and CDR2 SQIVND (reference sequence). The CDR3 DNA sequence: TGTGCCAGTAGTATTCTAGCGGGGATCTACAATGAGCAGTTCTTC. This gives the protein CASSILAGIYNEQFF.

The chain carries TRBV4-3 and TRBJ2-3; D gene uncertain. This CDR3 contains 16 residues. Germline values: CDR1 LGHNA, CDR2 YSLEER. With 1 base removed from V and 0 bases from J, the gap between germline ends came to 11 bases. The CDR3 DNA sequence: TGCGCCAGCAGCCAAGGATACGGTTCGAGCACAGATACGCAGTATTTT. Its translation is CASSQGYGSSTDTQYF.

This chain joins TRBV7-9 and TRBJ1-5; D not certain. The ends were cut back, 1 base at V and 0 bases at J, with 7 bases in the middle. The V gene's germline CDR1 is SEHNR and CDR2 FQNEAQ (reference sequence). The CDR3 is 15 amino acids. CDR3 in DNA: TGTGCCAGCAGCTTAGGAGGACTTAGCAATCAGCCCCAGCATTTT. Translating it yields CASSLGGLSNQPQHF. The entire variable domain, with the rest obtained from reference TRBV7-9 and TRBJ1-5, is as follows: DTGVSQNPRHKITKRGQNVTFRCDPISEHNRLYWYRQTLGQGPEFLTYFQNEAQLEKSRLLSDRFSAERPKGSFSTLEIQRTEQGDSAMYLCASSLGGLSNQPQHFGDGTRLSIL.

The chain is built from TRBV7-3 and TRBJ2-7; 11 positions match TRBD1. The germline gives CDR1 SGHTA, CDR2 FQGTGA. V gave up 3 bases and J gave up 3 bases; unmatched junction bases: 7. The CDR3 is 16 residues long. CDR3 loop: CASSLPTGQGDYEQYF. In DNA, the CDR3 is TGTGCCAGCAGCTTGCCAACGGGACAGGGGGACTACGAGCAGTACTTC.

The chain links TRBV19 to TRBJ1-4, with a tentative D call TRBD1 (5 bases). V was cut by 5 bases and J by 6 bases, with 10 bases left in between. The CDR3 runs 13 residues. From germline, CDR1 is LNHDA and CDR2 SQIVND (reference sequence). The CDR3 DNA reads TGTGCCAGTAGTCCGGACAACGATGAAAAACTGTTTTTT. Translated, it gives CASSPDNDEKLFF.

In its sample, this clone was seen a few times. This rearrangement joins TRBV4-3 to TRBJ1-1; 7 bases map to TRBD1. Germline CDR1 and CDR2: LGHNA and YSLEER. Trimming removed 2 bases from V and 7 bases from J; junction bases left unmatched: 10. This CDR3 region has 15 residues. Here the CDR3 DNA reads TGCGCCAGCAGCCAAAGACAGGGCGTCTATGGTGAAGCTTTCTTT. This encodes CASSQRQGVYGEAFF.

This chain uses TRBV4-1 with TRBJ1-2, with no clear D. V was shortened by 0 bases and J by 4 bases, with 18 bases between the two germline ends. Germline V gene data show CDR1 as MGHRA and CDR2 as YSYEKL. The CDR3 loop spans 17 amino acids. The CDR3 here is CASSQDQAYGILYGYTF. The CDR3 DNA sequence: TGCGCCAGCAGCCAAGATCAGGCATACGGCATCCTCTATGGCTACACCTTC.

In this sample, this clone turned up once. The chain couples TRBV19 to TRBJ2-2, with D perhaps TRBD2 (5 bases). The CDR3 consists of 12 residues. Germline CDR1 is LNHDA and CDR2 is SQIVND (reference sequence). V lost 7 bases and J lost 3, with 6 bases in between. CDR3 nucleotides: TGTGCCAGTATGGAGGACACCGGGGAGCTGTTTTTT. Translation gives CASMEDTGELFF. Drawing the rest from reference TRBV19 and TRBJ2-2, the complete variable domain is DGGITQSPKYLFRKEGQNVTLSCEQNLNHDAMYWYRQDPGQGLRLIYYSQIVNDFQKGDIAEGYSVSREKKESFPLTVTSAQKNPTAFYLCASMEDTGELFFGEGSRLTVL.

The genes are TRBV13 and TRBJ2-7, with a possible D match to TRBD1 (6 bases). This CDR3 has 13 amino acids. V dropped 5 bases and J dropped 2 bases, with 10 bases sitting between them. In germline, CDR1 is PRHDT, CDR2 FYEKMQ (reference sequence). This CDR3 is CASSLRTAYEQYF. The DNA for the CDR3 is TGTGCCAGCAGCCTCAGGACAGCCTACGAGCAGTACTTC.

The gene calls are TRBV27 and TRBJ1-6; the match to TRBD1 covers 7 bases. Germline V lookup: CDR1 MNHEY, CDR2 SMNVEV (reference sequence). The V and J ends lost 2 bases and 4 bases, in that order; junction bases with no gene match: 8. The length of the CDR3 is 17 residues. Here the CDR3 reads CASSLHSRGPYNSPLHF. DNA of the CDR3: TGTGCCAGCAGTTTACACTCAAGGGGGCCTTATAATTCACCCCTCCACTTT.

V is TRBV14 and J is TRBJ1-2; D uncertain. CDR1 and CDR2 from the germline V gene are SGHDN and FVKESK. The CDR3 contains 14 residues. Trimming took 0 bases from V and 4 from J, leaving 9 bases between them. For the CDR3, the DNA is TGTGCCAGCAGCCAAGATGCCACAGTCTATGGCTACACCTTC. Its protein product is CASSQDATVYGYTF.

Comments on this clone: The same CDR3 is also encoded by other DNA sequences in this sample. V usage is TRBV7-9 and J usage is TRBJ1-2, with D perhaps TRBD1 (5 bases). Germline V gives CDR1 SEHNR, CDR2 FQNEAQ (reference sequence). The germline V and J ends were trimmed by 5 bases and 6 bases, with 10 bases remaining between them. The CDR3 loop spans 12 amino acids. CDR3 sequence (DNA): TGTGCCAGCAGCCTAGAAGGGGATGGCTACACCTTC. This translates into CASSLEGDGYTF.

The chain employs TRBV4-2 and TRBJ1-3, with D possibly matching TRBD1 (6 bases). CDR3 length: 14 residues. The V gene lost 0 bases and the J gene lost 9 bases, with 12 bases spanning the gap. Germline V gene data show CDR1 as LGHNA and CDR2 as YNFKEQ. The CDR3 sequence is CASSQDKGESTIYF. DNA for the CDR3: TGTGCCAGCAGCCAAGATAAGGGGGAAAGCACCATATATTTT.

Notes on this clone: As the CDR3 is not closed by the conserved phenylalanine or tryptophan, this likely results from a read error. This chain uses TRBV27 with TRBJ1-5; weak D call: TRBD1 (6 bases). Germline V gene data show CDR1 as MNHEY and CDR2 as SMNVEV (reference sequence). V lost 6 bases and J lost 0, with 15 bases in between. The CDR3 is made up of 16 amino acids. CDR3: CASSPTGGYSNQPQHL. CDR3 sequence (DNA): TGTGCCAGCAGCCCGACAGGAGGATATAGCAATCAGCCCCAGCATCTT.

The chain combines TRBV2 with TRBJ2-1; D call uncertain. The V gene's germline CDR1 is SNHLY and CDR2 FYNNEI. This CDR3 comprises 13 residues. Trimming removed 7 bases at V and 4 bases at J, with 11 bases between. The chain's CDR3 is CASTSEVYNEQFF. CDR3 bases: TGTGCCAGCACCAGCGAGGTATACAATGAGCAGTTCTTC.

The chain recombines TRBV5-1 with TRBJ2-7, with D possibly TRBD1 on 6 matching bases. From germline, CDR1 is SGHRS and CDR2 YFSETQ. V lost 0 bases, J lost 5 bases, and 12 bases lay in between. This CDR3 has 14 residues. Here the CDR3 DNA reads TGCGCCAGCAGCTTGGGGGACAAACGGGACGAGCAGTACTTC. Protein sequence: CASSLGDKRDEQYF.

The chain recombines TRBV13 with TRBJ1-4, with 12 positions matching TRBD1. Germline CDR1 reads PRHDT; CDR2 reads FYEKMQ (reference sequence). There are 16 residues in the CDR3. J lost 6 bases, V lost 0 bases, and 2 bases had no gene match. The CDR3 DNA is TGTGCCAGCAGCTTAGGGGGACAGGGGGCTTATGAAAAACTGTTTTTT. It codes for CASSLGGQGAYEKLFF.

V is TRBV7-9 and J is TRBJ1-6; TRBD1 is a possible D gene (5 bases). Germline CDR1 is SEHNR and CDR2 is FQNEAQ (reference sequence). The CDR3 sequence is 12 residues long. Trimming shortened V by 5 bases and J by 10 bases, and 9 bases separated the two germline ends. CDR3 protein: CASSPGLSPLHF. DNA for the CDR3: TGTGCCAGCAGCCCAGGGCTATCACCCCTCCACTTT.

This chain connects TRBV4-1 to TRBJ1-4, with TRBD1 matching over 10 bases. This CDR3 region has 19 residues. Trimming took 0 bases from V and 4 from J; bases not matched to a gene: 11. CDR1 MGHRA and CDR2 YSYEKL come from the germline V gene. The CDR3 region has the DNA TGCGCCAGCAGCCAAGACCGGACGGGGACAGGGGCCCTTAATGAAAAACTGTTTTTT. Its protein product is CASSQDRTGTGALNEKLFF.

V usage is TRBV6-5 and J usage is TRBJ1-6, with a tentative D call TRBD1 (5 bases). Trimming took 4 bases from V and 7 from J, leaving 14 bases between them. From germline, CDR1 is MNHEY and CDR2 SVGAGI. The CDR3 is 15 residues long. The CDR3, as DNA: TGTGCCAGCAGTTCCGAAGACAGTGACAATTCACCCCTCCACTTT. It translates to CASSSEDSDNSPLHF.

V gene TRBV4-3 combines with J gene TRBJ2-7; possible D gene TRBD1, 6 bases. Trimming took 0 bases from V and 3 from J, leaving 24 bases between them. The CDR3 covers 19 residues. Germline CDR1 is LGHNA and CDR2 is YSLEER. The CDR3 here is CASSQETVGGPGFLYEQYF. The CDR3 nucleotides read TGCGCCAGCAGCCAAGAAACTGTTGGGGGCCCTGGCTTTCTCTACGAGCAGTACTTC.

The chain joins TRBV4-1 to TRBJ2-1; 8 bases fit TRBD2. Germline values: CDR1 MGHRA, CDR2 YSYEKL. The CDR3 extends over 15 amino acids. The V and J ends lost 3 bases and 5 bases, in that order; junction bases with no gene match: 6. The CDR3 sequence is CASSQAGGNDNEQFF. CDR3 bases: TGCGCCAGCAGCCAGGCGGGGGGCAATGACAATGAGCAGTTCTTC.

The chain recombines TRBV7-9 with TRBJ1-4; TRBD1 agrees at 7 bases. Germline CDR1 reads SEHNR; CDR2 reads FQNEAQ (reference sequence). This CDR3 comprises 15 residues. V lost 5 bases to trimming and J lost 8 bases; unmatched junction nucleotides: 11. The CDR3 loop is CASSGRRDSREKLFF. The CDR3, as DNA: TGTGCCAGCAGCGGCCGCCGGGACAGCAGGGAAAAACTGTTTTTT.

The chain is built from TRBV27 and TRBJ1-2; D is perhaps TRBD1 (5 bases). Germline V gives CDR1 MNHEY, CDR2 SMNVEV (reference sequence). This CDR3 contains 15 residues. Trimming pared 3 bases from V and 4 bases from J, leaving 15 bases between. CDR3 nucleotide sequence: TGTGCCAGCAGTTTCGCTTTGGGGCAGCCCTATGGCTACACCTTC. Translation: CASSFALGQPYGYTF.

The CDR3 here is CASSVSDRVSTEAFF. As DNA, the CDR3 is TGTGCCAGCAGCGTAAGCGACAGGGTGAGCACTGAAGCTTTCTTT. The rearrangement joins TRBV9 to TRBJ1-1; 7 bases align to TRBD1. Germline CDR1 SGDLS, CDR2 YYNGEE. V lost 1 base and J lost 4; bases outside the gene matches: 7. This CDR3 contains 15 residues.

The chain joins TRBV27 to TRBJ1-2, with no clear D. The ends were cut back, 3 bases at V and 5 bases at J, with 10 bases in the middle. The CDR3 totals 13 residues. Germline V lookup: CDR1 MNHEY, CDR2 SMNVEV (reference sequence). This chain's CDR3 is CASSFGGSYGYTF. The CDR3 DNA sequence: TGTGCCAGCAGTTTCGGAGGGAGTTATGGCTACACCTTC.

About this clone itself: A read error may produce the germline difference seen at one junction end. This chain joins TRBV7-3 and TRBJ2-1; D is perhaps TRBD1 (7 bases). Germline CDR1 reads SGHTA; CDR2 reads FQGTGA. This CDR3 contains 15 residues. The DNA of the CDR3 is TGTGCCAGCAGCCTAACTCAGGGGGGCTACAATGAGCAGTTCTTC. It yields the protein CASSLTQGGYNEQFF. Drawing the rest from reference TRBV7-3 and TRBJ2-1, the complete variable domain is GAGVSQTPSNKVTEKGKYVELRCDPISGHTALYWYRQSLGQGPEFLIYFQGTGAADDSGLPNDRFFAVRPEGSVSTLKIQRTERGDSAVYLCASSLTQGGYNEQFFGPGTRLTVL.